The entry that follows covers one TCR beta chain sequence. The CDR3 covers 12 residues. Between the trimmed V and J ends, which lost 4 bases and 4 bases, there was a span of 4 bases. CDR1 and CDR2 from the germline V gene are LNHDA and SQIVND (reference sequence). This sample was included in a study of blood T cell repertoires in COVID-19. Clones were read by immunoSEQ multiplex PCR, and TCRdb kept only the in-frame ones, dropping some. The top ten clones hold about 2% of a sample with about 160,000 clones, roughly 93% of them seen once. Sequenced sample: peripheral blood. This receptor was obtained from a man in his late teens or twenties with acute or convalescent COVID-19. The chain is built from TRBV19 and TRBJ1-4; no firm D call. The CDR3 DNA sequence: TGTGCCAGTAGTACCCGTAATGAAAAACTGTTTTTT. It encodes CASSTRNEKLFF.